The 18 T cell receptor beta chains listed next were all sequenced from one sample in a study of lymphopenia after photon versus proton radiotherapy. Method: immunoSEQ multiplex PCR; TCRdb's copy keeps in-frame clones and lacks some. The sample consists of 50,000 or so clones, 92% of them appearing once. The starting material was peripheral blood, obtained from a patient treated with photon-based radiotherapy. The receptor source for this set is a middle-aged woman with cholangiocarcinoma.

V usage is TRBV7-9 and J usage is TRBJ1-6, with 10 bases aligning to TRBD1. Germline assignment: CDR1 SEHNR and CDR2 FQNEAQ (reference sequence). The CDR3 runs 16 residues. Trimming removed 5 bases from V and 7 bases from J; junction bases left unmatched: 8. The DNA for the CDR3 is TGTGCCAGCAGCCTCCAAATGGGACAGGGGAATTCACCCCTCCACTTT. Its translation is CASSLQMGQGNSPLHF.

The chain couples TRBV11-2 to TRBJ2-7, with 8 bases aligning to TRBD2. The J segment lost 7 bases and the V segment lost 2 bases, leaving 22 bases of the junction unmatched. CDR1 is SGHAT and CDR2 is FQNNGV in the germline V gene. This CDR3 is built from 19 residues. Here the CDR3 reads CASSLLRGAIAGTRGEQYF. CDR3 bases: TGTGCCAGCAGCTTACTTAGGGGGGCTATAGCGGGGACCCGTGGAGAGCAGTACTTC.

This chain joins TRBV7-6 and TRBJ2-5, with D possibly TRBD2 on 5 matching bases. Germline values: CDR1 SGHVS, CDR2 FNYEAQ. This CDR3 is built from 15 residues. V lost 6 bases to trimming and J lost 3 bases, with 17 bases between them. The CDR3 DNA reads as TGTGCCAGCAGTCTGGACTGGCTAAACAAAGAGACCCAGTACTTC. This codes for CASSLDWLNKETQYF.

This chain joins TRBV5-1 and TRBJ1-2; D not resolved. Germline values: CDR1 SGHRS, CDR2 YFSETQ. The CDR3 contains 16 residues. Trimming cost V 0 bases and J 6 bases, with 18 bases left between them. The CDR3 DNA reads TGCGCCAGCAGCTTGGGCCCCACCGAAAGGGAGGATGGCTACACCTTC. The encoded protein is CASSLGPTEREDGYTF.

The V gene is TRBV10-3, the J gene TRBJ2-2; D not certain. The CDR3 is 13 amino acids. Germline V CDR1 and CDR2: ENHRY, SYGVKD. Trimming took 5 bases from V and 8 from J, leaving 12 bases between them. CDR3 residues: CAISSPGGGELFF. For the CDR3, the DNA is TGTGCCATCAGTTCCCCCGGTGGGGGGGAGCTGTTTTTT.

The CDR3 DNA is TGTGCCAGCAGCGTAGGTTCGATGAGAGACTACGAAGAAGAGACCCAGTACTTC. Translating it yields CASSVGSMRDYEEETQYF. V gene TRBV9 combines with J gene TRBJ2-5; weak D call: TRBD2 (5 bases). The V end was cut by 0 bases, the J end by 3 bases, with 21 bases between. This CDR3 has 18 amino acids. CDR1 is SGDLS and CDR2 is YYNGEE in the germline V gene.

CDR3 in amino acids: CASSSSTGTTDTQYF. The CDR3 region has the DNA TGTGCCAGCAGCTCCTCCACCGGAACCACAGATACGCAGTATTTT. V gene TRBV7-2 combines with J gene TRBJ2-3; D is ambiguous. This CDR3 is built from 15 residues. Germline lookup yields CDR1 SGHTA and CDR2 FQGNSA. With 4 bases removed from V and 2 bases from J, the gap between germline ends came to 13 bases.

The chain joins TRBV9 to TRBJ2-3, with a weak D call TRBD1 (5 bases). The germline V and J ends were trimmed by 0 bases and 8 bases, with 10 bases remaining between them. Looked up from germline, CDR1 is SGDLS and CDR2 is YYNGEE. CDR3 length: 13 amino acids. The chain's CDR3 is CASSVVQGGTQYF. The DNA of the CDR3 is TGTGCCAGCAGCGTAGTTCAGGGCGGTACGCAGTATTTT.

The V gene is TRBV5-4, the J gene TRBJ2-3; 11 nucleotides agree with TRBD2. Germline CDR1 and CDR2: SGHNT and YYREEE (reference sequence). Trimming removed 1 base from V and 6 bases from J; junction bases left unmatched: 13. The CDR3 runs 18 residues. CDR3 in amino acids: CASSLYGFLAGGPDTQYF. CDR3 sequence (DNA): TGTGCCAGCAGCTTGTATGGATTCCTAGCGGGAGGCCCCGATACGCAGTATTTT.

The rearrangement uses TRBV4-1 and TRBJ1-2; D might be TRBD1 (5 bases). Germline values: CDR1 MGHRA, CDR2 YSYEKL. Trimming took 0 bases from V and 7 from J, leaving 12 bases between them. This CDR3 is 14 amino acids long. The CDR3 region is CASSQDRGVGGYTF. The DNA of the CDR3 is TGCGCCAGCAGCCAAGATCGGGGGGTCGGTGGCTACACCTTC.

V usage is TRBV6-5 and J usage is TRBJ1-2, with D possibly TRBD1 on 6 matching bases. The germline V gene has CDR1 MNHEY and CDR2 SVGAGI. The V end lost 5 bases, the J end lost 1 base, and 11 bases lay between the germline ends. CDR3 length equals 14 residues. The CDR3 nucleotides read TGTGCCAGCAGTACAGGGAGGGATAACTATGGCTACACCTTC. Its protein is CASSTGRDNYGYTF.

The chain recombines TRBV7-2 with TRBJ2-5; no firm D call. The V end lost 6 bases, the J end lost 5 bases, and 13 bases lay between the germline ends. The CDR3 has 13 residues. The germline V gene has CDR1 SGHTA and CDR2 FQGNSA. CDR3 loop: CASRRGPPETQYF. DNA for the CDR3: TGTGCCAGCAGACGTGGACCTCCGGAGACCCAGTACTTC.

V usage is TRBV29-1 and J usage is TRBJ2-5; D is possibly TRBD2 (5 bases). The V gene's germline CDR1 is SQVTM and CDR2 ANQGSEA. Trimming left V 7 bases short and J 1 base short, with 19 bases between. CDR3 length equals 15 residues. CDR3 nucleotides: TGCAGCGCCAAAAGTCCCGGAGGCTTCCAAGAGACCCAGTACTTC. Protein product: CSAKSPGGFQETQYF.

This chain connects TRBV30 to TRBJ1-2; a weak D match, TRBD1 (5 bases). This CDR3 spans 11 amino acids. Trimming removed 8 bases at V and 1 base at J, with 8 bases between. The germline CDR1 and CDR2 sequences are GTSNPN and SVGIG (reference sequence). Written as DNA, the CDR3 is TGTGCCGGACATTTTAACTATGGCTACACCTTC. Translated: CAGHFNYGYTF.

V and J are TRBV19 and TRBJ2-7; 7 nucleotides agree with TRBD1. Per germline, CDR1 LNHDA and CDR2 SQIVND (reference sequence). The CDR3 covers 18 residues. With V trimmed by 0 bases and J by 0 bases, 11 bases remained unmatched. As DNA, the CDR3 is TGTGCCAGTAGTATAGATGGGACAGACTACTTGAGCTCCTACGAGCAGTACTTC. Protein product: CASSIDGTDYLSSYEQYF.

The V and J genes are TRBV18 and TRBJ2-5, with 7 bases lining up with TRBD1. V dropped 6 bases and J dropped 2; count of bases not matched to a gene: 9. Germline CDR1 reads KGHSH; CDR2 reads LQKENI. The CDR3 loop spans 15 amino acids. The CDR3 loop reads CASSPGTRGQETQYF. CDR3 nucleotide sequence: TGTGCCAGCTCTCCCGGGACCAGGGGGCAAGAGACCCAGTACTTC. Based on the CDR3 plus reference TRBV18 and TRBJ2-5, the full variable domain is NAGVMQNPRHLVRRRGQEARLRCSPMKGHSHVYWYRQLPEEGLKFMVYLQKENIIDESGMPKERFSAEFPKEGPSILRIQQVVRGDSAAYFCASSPGTRGQETQYFGPGTRLLVL.

The rearrangement links TRBV30 to TRBJ1-4, with D perhaps TRBD1 (6 bases). V was pared by 3 bases and J by 6 bases, with 14 bases between. Germline lookup yields CDR1 GTSNPN and CDR2 SVGIG (reference sequence). The CDR3 is 14 amino acids. DNA for the CDR3: TGTGCCTGGAGACTTACAGGGTCGGATGAAAAACTGTTTTTT. Its translation: CAWRLTGSDEKLFF.

This chain links TRBV10-3 with TRBJ1-2; D remains ambiguous. Between the trimmed V and J ends, which lost 7 bases and 2 bases, there was a span of 5 bases. The CDR3 runs to 11 residues. Looked up from germline, CDR1 is ENHRY and CDR2 is SYGVKD. The CDR3 sequence: CAINENYGYTF. The CDR3 bases are TGTGCCATCAACGAGAACTATGGCTACACCTTC.